Listed below are T cell receptor beta chains from one sample, sequenced in a study of yellow fever vaccine responses in identical twins. TCRdb re-analysed the RT-PCR reads in MiXCR, keeping a single row per CDR3 protein. The data show approximately 10,000 distinct CDR3 sequences, under 85% seen once. The sample in question was T cells from blood (PBMCs), unsorted or a sorted subset (not recorded which), obtained before or after yellow fever vaccination (not recorded which). Receptors were obtained from a woman younger than 30 who received the yellow fever vaccine. The CDR3 runs from the conserved cysteine through the conserved F or W. A D gene is named only where the DNA matches it firmly. Clone size appears in some rows only: once, few, many, or a class for an expanded clone.

.,TRBV29-1,TRBD2,TRBJ2-7,TGCAGCGTTAACCAACCTTCTAGCGGGAGGGCCCTATACGAGCAGTACTTC,CSVNQPSSGRALYEQYF
few,TRBV3-1,.,TRBJ2-1,TGTGCCAGCAGCCAAGGGGATCCCTCCTACAATGAGCAGTTCTTC,CASSQGDPSYNEQFF
few,TRBV10-2,.,TRBJ2-1,TGCGCCAGCAGTGAGTGGTCTACCTCTAACAATGAGCAGTTCTTC,CASSEWSTSNNEQFF
few,TRBV7-9,.,TRBJ1-1,TGTGCCAGCAGCTTTGGGGGAGGCACTGAAGCTTTCTTT,CASSFGGGTEAFF
few,TRBV12-3/TRBV12-4,.,TRBJ2-1,TGTGCCAGCCGTCCCACCTCCTACAATGAGCAGTTCTTC,CASRPTSYNEQFF
.,TRBV5-1,.,TRBJ2-5,TGCGCCAGCAGCCCGGACCGTTTCCAAGAGACCCAGTACTTC,CASSPDRFQETQYF
.,TRBV7-9,.,TRBJ2-3,TGTGCCAGCAGCTTAGAGAAAGATACGCAGTATTTT,CASSLEKDTQYF
once,TRBV7-9,.,TRBJ1-1,TGTGCCAGCAGCACGAGTATGAACACTGAAGCTTTCTTT,CASSTSMNTEAFF
.,TRBV11-1,.,TRBJ2-1,TGTGCCAGCAGCTTAGCGAGTGATGAGCAGTTCTTC,CASSLASDEQFF
.,TRBV6-2/TRBV6-3,.,TRBJ2-3,TGTGCCAGCAGTTCTCGCAGGAACCTCACAGATACGCAGTATTTT,CASSSRRNLTDTQYF
.,TRBV2,.,TRBJ2-1,TGTGCCAGCAGTGATTATGGGACGAATGAGCAGTTCTTC,CASSDYGTNEQFF
.,TRBV9,.,TRBJ2-3,TGTGCCAGCAGCGTTGACTATTTATCCATCACAGATACGCAGTATTTT,CASSVDYLSITDTQYF
.,TRBV29-1,TRBD1,TRBJ2-1,TGCAGCGTTGTCCCCCGGACAGGGATCGATGAGCAGTTCTTC,CSVVPRTGIDEQFF
.,TRBV7-6,TRBD1,TRBJ2-1,TGTGCCAGCAGCTTGTCAGGGGGCTGGGACAATGAGCAGTTCTTC,CASSLSGGWDNEQFF
.,TRBV2,.,TRBJ2-2,TGTGCCAGCAGTGATGATGGACGCCACGACGACGGGGAGCTGTTTTTT,CASSDDGRHDDGELFF
once,TRBV20-1,.,TRBJ2-1,TGCAGTGCTAGAGATGGATCAAAAGCGAAACGCTCCTACAATGAGCAGTTCTTC,CSARDGSKAKRSYNEQFF
.,TRBV11-3,.,TRBJ2-5,TGTGCCAGCAGCTCCGTCCCGGAGAGGGAGACCCAGTACTTC,CASSSVPERETQYF
.,TRBV13,.,TRBJ2-2,TGTGCCAGCACAGTAAGCACCGGGGAGCTGTTTTTT,CASTVSTGELFF
few,TRBV11-1,TRBD2,TRBJ2-5,TGTGCCAGCAGCTCTCCGACTAGCGGGAGATGGGACCAAGAGACCCAGTACTTC,CASSSPTSGRWDQETQYF
.,TRBV11-3,TRBD1,TRBJ2-7,TGTGCCAGCAGCTTAGGGGACAGCTCTACCTACGAGCAGTACTTC,CASSLGDSSTYEQYF
.,TRBV28,TRBD1,TRBJ2-1,TGTGCCAGCAGCCCTACAGGGGGAGACTACAATGAGCAGTTCTTC,CASSPTGGDYNEQFF
.,TRBV11-2,.,TRBJ2-7,TGTGCCAGCAGCAAAGACAGATTCGAGCAGTACTTC,CASSKDRFEQYF
.,TRBV4-1,.,TRBJ1-4,TGCGCCAGCAGCCCAGGGACTCTTGCAACTAATGAAAAACTGTTTTTT,CASSPGTLATNEKLFF
few,TRBV29-1,.,TRBJ2-7,TGCAGCGTTGACGCCGGCTCATACCCCTACGAGCAGTACTTC,CSVDAGSYPYEQYF
.,TRBV5-4,.,TRBJ2-1,TGTGCCAGCACCGTACAGGGTAACTACAATGAGCAGTTCTTC,CASTVQGNYNEQFF
.,TRBV4-3,.,TRBJ1-5,TGCGCCAGCAGCCAAGATCGGGATCAGCCCCAGCATTTT,CASSQDRDQPQHF
.,TRBV12-3/TRBV12-4,TRBD2,TRBJ2-1,TGTGCCAGCAGCGGACTAGCCCCCTTGTACAATGAGCAGTTCTTC,CASSGLAPLYNEQFF
.,TRBV10-3,.,TRBJ2-3,TGTGCCATCAGTGAGGGTGGCACAGATACGCAGTATTTT,CAISEGGTDTQYF
once,TRBV11-1,.,TRBJ2-1,TGTGCCAGCAGCTTTGGAGGGCATGAGCAGTTCTTC,CASSFGGHEQFF
.,TRBV4-1,.,TRBJ2-7,TGCGCCAGCAGCCAAGCGGCTAGCTCCCTCGACGAGCAGTACTTC,CASSQAASSLDEQYF
.,TRBV29-1,.,TRBJ2-2,TGCAGCGTGGCTGAGAATGGCGGGGAGCTGTTTTTT,CSVAENGGELFF
.,TRBV2,.,TRBJ2-2,TGTGCCAGCAGGAATCCAGCTAACACCGGGGAGCTGTTTTTT,CASRNPANTGELFF